Described below is a single TCR beta chain sequence and its context. These data originate in a study of blood T cell repertoires in COVID-19. Study-level background: Sites across the United States, Italy and Spain contributed samples from acute and convalescent COVID-19. PBMCs, B-cell-depleted T cells, or T cells provided the cDNA or gDNA that made up the material.

The CDR3 contains 13 residues. The ends were cut back, 4 bases at V and 0 bases at J, with 4 bases in the middle. CDR1 and CDR2 from the germline V gene are SGHNT and YYREEE (reference sequence). In the source study's methods: From reference gene primer amplification, estimates of nucleated cell counts were derived. Here immunoSEQ multiplex PCR was the method, and the copy in TCRdb shows in-frame clones only, minus some. D and trimming come from the DNA, and the V and J calls and clone size come from that table. This table holds roughly 65,000 clones, around three quarters found once. The genes are TRBV5-4 and TRBJ2-2; D remains ambiguous. The sequencing input was peripheral blood. This clonotype originated in a human donor in a cohort sampled during active COVID-19. Written as DNA, the CDR3 is TGTGCCAGCAGCCAGACGAACACCGGGGAGCTGTTTTTT. Residues: CASSQTNTGELFF. The full variable domain, in which reference TRBV5-4 and TRBJ2-2 provide the parts outside the CDR3, is ETGVTQSPTHLIKTRGQQVTLRCSSQSGHNTVSWYQQALGQGPQFIFQYYREEENGRGNFPPRFSGLQFPNYSSELNVNALELDDSALYLCASSQTNTGELFFGEGSRLTVL.